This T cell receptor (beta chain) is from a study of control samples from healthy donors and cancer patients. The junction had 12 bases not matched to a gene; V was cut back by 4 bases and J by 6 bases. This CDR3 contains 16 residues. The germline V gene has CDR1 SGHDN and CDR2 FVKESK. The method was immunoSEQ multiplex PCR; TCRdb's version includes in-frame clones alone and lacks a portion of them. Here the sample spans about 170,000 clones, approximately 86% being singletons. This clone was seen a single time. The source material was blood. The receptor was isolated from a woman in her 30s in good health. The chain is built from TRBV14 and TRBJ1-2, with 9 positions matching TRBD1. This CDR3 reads CASSLFSGTGFNGYTF. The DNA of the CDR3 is TGTGCCAGCAGCCTTTTTTCCGGGACAGGGTTTAATGGCTACACCTTC.